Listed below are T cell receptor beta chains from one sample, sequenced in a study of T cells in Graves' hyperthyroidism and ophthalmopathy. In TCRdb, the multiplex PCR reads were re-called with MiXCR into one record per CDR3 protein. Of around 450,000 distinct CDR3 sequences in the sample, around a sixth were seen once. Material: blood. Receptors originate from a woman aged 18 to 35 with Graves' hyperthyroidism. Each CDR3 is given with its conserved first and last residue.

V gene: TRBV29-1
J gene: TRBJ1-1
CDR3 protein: CSVGTGMNTEAFF

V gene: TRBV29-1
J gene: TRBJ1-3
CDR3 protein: CSVDPPGSGNTIYF

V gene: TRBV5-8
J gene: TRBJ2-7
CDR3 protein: CASKYQTGAYEQYF

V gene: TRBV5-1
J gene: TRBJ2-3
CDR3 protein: CASSSVGELTQYF

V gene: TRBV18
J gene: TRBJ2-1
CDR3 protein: CASAHVSGIGNEQFF

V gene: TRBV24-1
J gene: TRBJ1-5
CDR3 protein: CATSGPGTGGNNQPQHF

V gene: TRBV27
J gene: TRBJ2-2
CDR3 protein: CASTPGGVHGELFF

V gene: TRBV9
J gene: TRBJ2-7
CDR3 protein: CASSVGGTPYEQYF

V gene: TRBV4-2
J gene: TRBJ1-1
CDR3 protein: CASSQIQGNTEAFF

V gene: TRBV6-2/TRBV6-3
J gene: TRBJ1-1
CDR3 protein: CASSSLLDTRQGGSEAFF

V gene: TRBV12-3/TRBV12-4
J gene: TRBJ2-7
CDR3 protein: CASSPFPRGRGYEQYF

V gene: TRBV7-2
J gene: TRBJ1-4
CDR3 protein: CASSLEPRWDREKLFF

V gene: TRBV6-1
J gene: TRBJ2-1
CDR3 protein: CASSGAGQFF

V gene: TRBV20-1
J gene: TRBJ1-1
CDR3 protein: CSDPDRDLNTEAFF

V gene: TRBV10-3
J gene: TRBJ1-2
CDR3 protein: CAISERRQQLDINYGYTF

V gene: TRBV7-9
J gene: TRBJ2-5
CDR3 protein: CASSLEGTARQETQYF

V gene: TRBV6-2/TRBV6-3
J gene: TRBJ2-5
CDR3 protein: CASSQRRETQYF

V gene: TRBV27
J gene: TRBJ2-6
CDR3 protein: CASRISGANVLTF

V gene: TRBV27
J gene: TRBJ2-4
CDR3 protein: CASSADERLAGRIQYF

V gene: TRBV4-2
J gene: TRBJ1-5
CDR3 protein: CASSQDPPGRVTNQPQHF

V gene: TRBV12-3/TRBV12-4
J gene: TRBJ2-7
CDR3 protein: CASSFGQGGYEQYF

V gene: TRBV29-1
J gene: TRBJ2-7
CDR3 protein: CSVIVAGVYEQYF

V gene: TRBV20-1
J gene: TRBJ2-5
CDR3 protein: CSARRPEGVPETQYF

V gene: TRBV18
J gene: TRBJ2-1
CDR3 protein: CASSPPVPGGGEQFF

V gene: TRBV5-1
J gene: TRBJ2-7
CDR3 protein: CASSLVLAGNSYEQYF

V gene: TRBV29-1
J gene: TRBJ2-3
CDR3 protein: CSVVKTSGSADTQYF

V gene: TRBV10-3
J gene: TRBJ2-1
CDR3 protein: CAIRTYNEQFF

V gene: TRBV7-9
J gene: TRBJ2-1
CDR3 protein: CASSLVELAPTDEQFF

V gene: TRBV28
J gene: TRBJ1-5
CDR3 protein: CASSLWGKGVGLRQPQHF

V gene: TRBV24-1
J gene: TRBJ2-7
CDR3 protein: CATSAVDREGEQYF

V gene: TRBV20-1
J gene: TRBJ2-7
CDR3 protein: CSASGGSYEQYF

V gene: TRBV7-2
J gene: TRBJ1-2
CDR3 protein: CASSLDPEPRYGYTF

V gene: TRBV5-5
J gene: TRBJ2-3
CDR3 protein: CASSFNGGHSSTDTQYF

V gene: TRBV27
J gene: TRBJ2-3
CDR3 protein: CASTSPSSSDTQYF

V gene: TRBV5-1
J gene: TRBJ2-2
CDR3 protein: CASSSVGVTGELFF

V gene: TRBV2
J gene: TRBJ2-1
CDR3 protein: CASRGDIPEQFF

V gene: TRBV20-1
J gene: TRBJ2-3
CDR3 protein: CSAPGLPGADTQYF

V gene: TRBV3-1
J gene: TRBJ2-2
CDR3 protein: CASSHLAVPNTGELFF

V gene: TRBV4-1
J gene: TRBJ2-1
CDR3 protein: CASSQDGGTAYNEQFF

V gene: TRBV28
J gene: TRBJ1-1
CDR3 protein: CASSSLRGDTEAFF

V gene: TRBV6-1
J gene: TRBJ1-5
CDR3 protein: CASYKDRVGNQPQHF

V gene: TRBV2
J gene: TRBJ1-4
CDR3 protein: CASSGDSLNEKLFF

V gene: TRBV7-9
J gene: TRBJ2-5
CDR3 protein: CASSLFPSGREETQYF

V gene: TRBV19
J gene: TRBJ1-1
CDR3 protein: CASSIEQGALGRNTEAFF

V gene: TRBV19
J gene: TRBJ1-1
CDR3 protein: CASTPPPGTEAFF

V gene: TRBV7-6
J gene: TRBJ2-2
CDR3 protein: CASSSWTSGIIGELFF

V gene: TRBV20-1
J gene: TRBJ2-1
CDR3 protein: CSTGQDNEQFF

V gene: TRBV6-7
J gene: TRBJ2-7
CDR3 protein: CALTGEQYF

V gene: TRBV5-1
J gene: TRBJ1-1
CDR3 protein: CASSLSLTGGTEAFF

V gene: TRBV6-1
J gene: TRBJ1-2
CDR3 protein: CASSELGAGYTF

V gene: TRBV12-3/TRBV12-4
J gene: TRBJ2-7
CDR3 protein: CASSPRGRGNSYEQYF

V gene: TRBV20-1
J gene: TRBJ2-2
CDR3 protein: CSARGQGGFTGELFF

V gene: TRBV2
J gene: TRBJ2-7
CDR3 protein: CASSGTGSSYEQYF

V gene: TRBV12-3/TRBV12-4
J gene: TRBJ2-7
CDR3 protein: CASSDRSAGDYEQYF

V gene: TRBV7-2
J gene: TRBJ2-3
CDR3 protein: CASSLIGGVPNTDTQYF

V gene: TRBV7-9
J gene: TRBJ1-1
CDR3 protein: CASSSTRWDRGGTEAFF

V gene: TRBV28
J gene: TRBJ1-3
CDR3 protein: CASSSGQAGNTIYF

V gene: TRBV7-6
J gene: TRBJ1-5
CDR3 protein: CASSSGQGSNQPQHF